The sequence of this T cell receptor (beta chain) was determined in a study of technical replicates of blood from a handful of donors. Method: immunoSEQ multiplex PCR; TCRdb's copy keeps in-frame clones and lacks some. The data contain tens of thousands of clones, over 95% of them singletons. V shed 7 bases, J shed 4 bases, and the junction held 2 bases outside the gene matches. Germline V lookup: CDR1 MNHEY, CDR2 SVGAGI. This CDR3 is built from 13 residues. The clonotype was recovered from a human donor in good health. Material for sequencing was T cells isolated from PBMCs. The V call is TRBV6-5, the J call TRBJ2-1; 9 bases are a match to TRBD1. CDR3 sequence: CASKGQGYNEQFF. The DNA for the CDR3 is TGTGCCAGCAAGGGACAGGGTTACAATGAGCAGTTCTTC.